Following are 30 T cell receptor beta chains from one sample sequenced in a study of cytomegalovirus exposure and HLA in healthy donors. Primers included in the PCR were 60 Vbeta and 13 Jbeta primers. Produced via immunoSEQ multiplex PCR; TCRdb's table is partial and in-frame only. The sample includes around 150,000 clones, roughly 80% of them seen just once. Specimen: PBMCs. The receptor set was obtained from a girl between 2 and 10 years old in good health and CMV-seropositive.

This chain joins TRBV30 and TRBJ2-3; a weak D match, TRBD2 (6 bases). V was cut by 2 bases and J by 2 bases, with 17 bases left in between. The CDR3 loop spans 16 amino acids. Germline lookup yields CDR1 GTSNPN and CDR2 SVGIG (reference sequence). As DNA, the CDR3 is TGTGCCTGGAGTATCCAGAATAGCGGCATCACAGATACGCAGTATTTT. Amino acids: CAWSIQNSGITDTQYF.

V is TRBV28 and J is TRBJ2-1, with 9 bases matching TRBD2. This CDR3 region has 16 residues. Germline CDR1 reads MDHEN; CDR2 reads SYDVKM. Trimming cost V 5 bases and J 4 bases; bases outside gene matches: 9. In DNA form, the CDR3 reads TGTGCCAGCAGTACCTCCCCTCTAGCGGGGTACAATGAGCAGTTCTTC. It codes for CASSTSPLAGYNEQFF.

The CDR3 reads CASSGEAGGGETQYF. The CDR3 DNA sequence: TGTGCCAGCAGTGGGGAAGCGGGAGGAGGAGAGACCCAGTACTTC. The chain employs TRBV6-1 and TRBJ2-5, with TRBD2 matching 9 bases. Germline CDR1 is MNHNS and CDR2 is SASEGT. The CDR3 runs to 15 residues. Trimming at V came to 4 bases and at J to 4 bases, leaving 7 bases not matched to a gene.

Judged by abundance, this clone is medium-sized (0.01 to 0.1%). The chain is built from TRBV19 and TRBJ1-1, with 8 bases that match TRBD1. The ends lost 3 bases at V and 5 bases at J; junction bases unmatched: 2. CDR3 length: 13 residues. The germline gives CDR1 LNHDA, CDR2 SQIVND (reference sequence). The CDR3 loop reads CASSIDRGTEAFF. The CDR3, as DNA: TGTGCCAGTAGTATCGACAGGGGAACTGAAGCTTTCTTT.

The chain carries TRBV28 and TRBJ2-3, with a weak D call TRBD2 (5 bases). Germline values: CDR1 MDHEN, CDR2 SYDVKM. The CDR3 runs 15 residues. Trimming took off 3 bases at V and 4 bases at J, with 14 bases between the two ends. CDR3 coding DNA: TGTGCCAGCAGTTTGGGTGGGAGAAGTGCAGATACGCAGTATTTT. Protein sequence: CASSLGGRSADTQYF.

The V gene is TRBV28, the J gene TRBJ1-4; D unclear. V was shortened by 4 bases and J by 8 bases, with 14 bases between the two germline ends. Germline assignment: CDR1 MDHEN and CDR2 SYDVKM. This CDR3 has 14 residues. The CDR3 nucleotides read TGTGCCAGCAGTTCCCCGGGATATCAAGAAAAACTGTTTTTT. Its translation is CASSSPGYQEKLFF.

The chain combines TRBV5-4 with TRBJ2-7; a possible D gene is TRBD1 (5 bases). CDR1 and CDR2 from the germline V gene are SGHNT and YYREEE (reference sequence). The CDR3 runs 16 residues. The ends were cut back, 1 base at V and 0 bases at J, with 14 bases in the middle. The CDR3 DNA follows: TGTGCCAGCAGCTTGTTGGGCAGGGCGAGCTCCTACGAGCAGTACTTC. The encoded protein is CASSLLGRASSYEQYF.

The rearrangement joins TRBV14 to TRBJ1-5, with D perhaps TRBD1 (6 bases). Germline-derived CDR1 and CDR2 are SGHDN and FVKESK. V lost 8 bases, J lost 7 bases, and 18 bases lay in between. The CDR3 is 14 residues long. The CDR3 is CASPRGRGRQPQHF. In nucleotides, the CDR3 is TGTGCCAGCCCCAGGGGCCGGGGCCGGCAGCCCCAGCATTTT.

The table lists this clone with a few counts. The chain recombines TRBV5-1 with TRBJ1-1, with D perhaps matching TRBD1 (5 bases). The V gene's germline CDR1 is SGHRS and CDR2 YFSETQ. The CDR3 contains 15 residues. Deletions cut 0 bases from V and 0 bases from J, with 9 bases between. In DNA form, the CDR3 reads TGCGCCAGCAGCTTGGATGCAGGGATGAACACTGAAGCTTTCTTT. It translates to CASSLDAGMNTEAFF.

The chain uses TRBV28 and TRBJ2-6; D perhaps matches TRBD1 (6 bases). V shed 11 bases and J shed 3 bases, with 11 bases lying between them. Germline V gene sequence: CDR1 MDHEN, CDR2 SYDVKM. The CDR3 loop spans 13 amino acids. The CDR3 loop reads CAYRDHGANVLTF. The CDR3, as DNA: TGTGCCTACAGGGATCATGGGGCCAACGTCCTGACTTTC. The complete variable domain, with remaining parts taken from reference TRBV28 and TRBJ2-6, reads DVKVTQSSRYLVKRTGEKVFLECVQDMDHENMFWYRQDPGLGLRLIYFSYDVKMKEKGDIPEGYSVSREKKERFSLILESASTNQTSMYLCAYRDHGANVLTFGAGSRLTVL.

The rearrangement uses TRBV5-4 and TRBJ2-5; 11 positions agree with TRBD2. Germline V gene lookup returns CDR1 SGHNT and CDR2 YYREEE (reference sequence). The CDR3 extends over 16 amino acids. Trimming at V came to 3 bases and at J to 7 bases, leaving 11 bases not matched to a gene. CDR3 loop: CASSSLTSGTEATQYF. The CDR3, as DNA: TGTGCCAGCAGCTCCCTGACTAGCGGGACTGAGGCGACCCAGTACTTC.

CDR3 region: CASSLGTLQFADTQYF. In DNA form, the CDR3 reads TGCGCCAGCAGCTTGGGGACTTTGCAATTTGCAGATACGCAGTATTTT. The chain couples TRBV5-1 to TRBJ2-3, with a tentative D call TRBD2 (5 bases). The V end lost 0 bases, the J end lost 4 bases, and 15 bases lay between the germline ends. The CDR3 has 16 residues. Per germline, CDR1 SGHRS and CDR2 YFSETQ.

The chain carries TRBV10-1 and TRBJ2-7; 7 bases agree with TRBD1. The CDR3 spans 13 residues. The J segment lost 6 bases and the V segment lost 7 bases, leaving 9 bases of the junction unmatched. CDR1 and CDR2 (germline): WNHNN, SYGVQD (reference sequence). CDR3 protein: CASTRQGICEQYF. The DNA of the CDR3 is TGCGCCAGCACCCGACAGGGTATCTGCGAGCAGTACTTC.

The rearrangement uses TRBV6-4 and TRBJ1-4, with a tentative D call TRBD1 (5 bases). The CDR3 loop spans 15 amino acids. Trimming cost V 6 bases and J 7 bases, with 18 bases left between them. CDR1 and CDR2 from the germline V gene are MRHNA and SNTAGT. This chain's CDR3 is CASSLGTSGGEKLFF. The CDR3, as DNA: TGTGCCAGCAGCCTCGGGACGTCGGGGGGTGAAAAACTGTTTTTT.

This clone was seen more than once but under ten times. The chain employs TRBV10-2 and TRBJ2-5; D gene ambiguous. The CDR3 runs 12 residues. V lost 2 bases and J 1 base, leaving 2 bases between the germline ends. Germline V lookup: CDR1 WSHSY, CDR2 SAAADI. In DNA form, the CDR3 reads TGCGCCAGCAGTGAGCTCCAAGAGACCCAGTACTTC. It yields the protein CASSELQETQYF.

CDR3 in amino acids: CASSAGQAYGYTF. The CDR3 DNA is TGTGCCAGCAGCGCCGGACAGGCCTATGGCTACACCTTC. This chain connects TRBV9 to TRBJ1-2; 7 bases are a match to TRBD1. Trimming cost V 3 bases and J 4 bases; bases outside gene matches: 3. In germline, CDR1 is SGDLS, CDR2 YYNGEE. The CDR3 covers 13 residues. Based on the CDR3 plus reference TRBV9 and TRBJ1-2, the full variable domain is DSGVTQTPKHLITATGQRVTLRCSPRSGDLSVYWYQQSLDQGLQFLIQYYNGEERAKGNILERFSAQQFPDLHSELNLSSLELGDSALYFCASSAGQAYGYTFGSGTRLTVV.

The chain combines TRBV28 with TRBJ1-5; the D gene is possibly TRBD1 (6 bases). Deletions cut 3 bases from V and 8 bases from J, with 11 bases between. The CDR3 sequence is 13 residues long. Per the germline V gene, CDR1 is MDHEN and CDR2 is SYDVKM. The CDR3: CASSFPGVEPQHF. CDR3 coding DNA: TGTGCCAGCAGTTTTCCAGGGGTAGAGCCCCAGCATTTT.

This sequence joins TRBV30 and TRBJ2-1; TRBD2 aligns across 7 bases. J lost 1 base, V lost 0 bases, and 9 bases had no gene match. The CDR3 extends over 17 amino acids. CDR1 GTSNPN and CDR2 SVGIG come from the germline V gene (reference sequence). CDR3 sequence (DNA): TGTGCCTGGAGTGTACCGGCGGGAGATAGTTCCTACAATGAGCAGTTCTTC. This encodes CAWSVPAGDSSYNEQFF.

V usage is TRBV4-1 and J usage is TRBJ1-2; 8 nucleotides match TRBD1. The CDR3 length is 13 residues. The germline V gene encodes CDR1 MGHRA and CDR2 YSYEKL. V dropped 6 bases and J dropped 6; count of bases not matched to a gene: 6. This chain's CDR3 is CASRSSGGHGYTF. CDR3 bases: TGCGCCAGCAGGTCCTCAGGGGGCCATGGCTACACCTTC.

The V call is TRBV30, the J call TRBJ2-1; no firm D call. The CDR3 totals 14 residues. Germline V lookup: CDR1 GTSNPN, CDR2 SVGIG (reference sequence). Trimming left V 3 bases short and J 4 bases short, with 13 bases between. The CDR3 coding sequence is TGTGCCTGGAGCGCAGGCAATGGGTACAATGAGCAGTTCTTC. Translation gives CAWSAGNGYNEQFF.

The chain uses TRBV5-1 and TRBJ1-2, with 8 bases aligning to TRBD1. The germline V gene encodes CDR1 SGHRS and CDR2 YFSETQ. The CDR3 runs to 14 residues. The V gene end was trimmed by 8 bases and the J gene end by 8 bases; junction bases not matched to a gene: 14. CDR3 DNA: TGCGCCAGTCAGGGGGGACAGGACCCCGTCGGCTACACCTTC. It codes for CASQGGQDPVGYTF.

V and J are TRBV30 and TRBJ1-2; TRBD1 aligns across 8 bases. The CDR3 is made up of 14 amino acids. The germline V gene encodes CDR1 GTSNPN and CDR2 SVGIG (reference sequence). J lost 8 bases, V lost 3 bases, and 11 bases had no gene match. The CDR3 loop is CAWSPGQGLRGYTF. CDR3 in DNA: TGTGCCTGGAGCCCAGGACAGGGATTACGAGGCTACACCTTC.

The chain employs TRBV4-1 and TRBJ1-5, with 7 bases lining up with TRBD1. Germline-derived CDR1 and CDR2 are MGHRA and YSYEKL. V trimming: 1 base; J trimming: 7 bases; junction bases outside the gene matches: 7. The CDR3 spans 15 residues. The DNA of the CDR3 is TGCGCCAGCAGCCAAGTCGAACAGGGGAACCAGCCCCAGCATTTT. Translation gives CASSQVEQGNQPQHF.

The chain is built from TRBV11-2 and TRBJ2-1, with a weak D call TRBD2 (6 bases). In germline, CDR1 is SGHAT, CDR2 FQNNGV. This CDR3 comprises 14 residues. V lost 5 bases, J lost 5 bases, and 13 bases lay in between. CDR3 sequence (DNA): TGTGCCAGCAGCCGCCTTTTAGCGGACAATGAGCAGTTCTTC. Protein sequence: CASSRLLADNEQFF.

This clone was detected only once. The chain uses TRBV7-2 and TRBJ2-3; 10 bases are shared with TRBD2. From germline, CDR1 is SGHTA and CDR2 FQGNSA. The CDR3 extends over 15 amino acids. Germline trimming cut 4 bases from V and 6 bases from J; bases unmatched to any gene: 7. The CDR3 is CASSSYASGSDTQYF. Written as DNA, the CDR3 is TGTGCCAGCAGCTCGTACGCTAGCGGGAGCGATACGCAGTATTTT.

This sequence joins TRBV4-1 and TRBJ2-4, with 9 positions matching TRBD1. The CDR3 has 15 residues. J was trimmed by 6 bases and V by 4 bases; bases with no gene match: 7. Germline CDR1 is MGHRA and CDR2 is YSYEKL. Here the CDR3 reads CASSRTTGGLNIQYF. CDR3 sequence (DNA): TGCGCCAGCAGCCGAACAACAGGGGGCTTAAACATTCAGTACTTC.

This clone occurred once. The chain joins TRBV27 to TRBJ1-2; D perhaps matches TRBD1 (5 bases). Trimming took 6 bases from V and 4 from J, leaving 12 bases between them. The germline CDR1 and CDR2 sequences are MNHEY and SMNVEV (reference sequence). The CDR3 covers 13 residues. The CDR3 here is CASRRGLSYGYTF. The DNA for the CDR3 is TGTGCCAGCAGGCGGGGCTTAAGCTATGGCTACACCTTC.

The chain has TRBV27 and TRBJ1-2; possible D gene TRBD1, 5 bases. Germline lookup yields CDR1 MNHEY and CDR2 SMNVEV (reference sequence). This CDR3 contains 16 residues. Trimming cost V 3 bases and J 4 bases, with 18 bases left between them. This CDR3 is CASSFHPPTESYGYTF. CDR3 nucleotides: TGTGCCAGCAGTTTTCATCCCCCGACAGAAAGCTATGGCTACACCTTC.

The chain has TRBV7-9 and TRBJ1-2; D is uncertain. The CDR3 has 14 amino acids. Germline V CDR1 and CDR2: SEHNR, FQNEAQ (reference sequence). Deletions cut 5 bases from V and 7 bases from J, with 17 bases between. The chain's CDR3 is CASSLGKGHFGYTF. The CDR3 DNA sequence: TGTGCCAGCAGCCTCGGGAAGGGTCACTTTGGCTACACCTTC.

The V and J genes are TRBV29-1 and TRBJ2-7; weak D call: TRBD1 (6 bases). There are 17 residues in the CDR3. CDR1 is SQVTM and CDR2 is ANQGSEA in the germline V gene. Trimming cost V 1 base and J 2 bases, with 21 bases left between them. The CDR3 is CSVEVGSQGQLTYEQYF. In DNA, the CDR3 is TGCAGCGTTGAAGTTGGATCTCAGGGGCAACTGACCTACGAGCAGTACTTC.